This T cell receptor beta chain was observed in a study of control samples from healthy donors and cancer patients. Profiling relied on immunoSEQ multiplex PCR, and the TCRdb table lists in-frame clones only, not all of them. Of about 90,000 clones listed, 85% to 95% are singletons. The CDR3 has 16 residues. With 6 bases removed from V and 1 base from J, the gap between germline ends came to 13 bases. Germline-derived CDR1 and CDR2 are SNHLY and FYNNEI. The clonotype originates from a woman in her twenties or thirties in good health. Specimen: blood. The chain uses TRBV2 and TRBJ1-6; a possible D gene is TRBD1 (5 bases). The chain's CDR3 is CASRETRQSYNSPLHF. The CDR3, as DNA: TGTGCCAGCAGGGAGACAAGACAGTCCTATAATTCACCCCTCCACTTT.